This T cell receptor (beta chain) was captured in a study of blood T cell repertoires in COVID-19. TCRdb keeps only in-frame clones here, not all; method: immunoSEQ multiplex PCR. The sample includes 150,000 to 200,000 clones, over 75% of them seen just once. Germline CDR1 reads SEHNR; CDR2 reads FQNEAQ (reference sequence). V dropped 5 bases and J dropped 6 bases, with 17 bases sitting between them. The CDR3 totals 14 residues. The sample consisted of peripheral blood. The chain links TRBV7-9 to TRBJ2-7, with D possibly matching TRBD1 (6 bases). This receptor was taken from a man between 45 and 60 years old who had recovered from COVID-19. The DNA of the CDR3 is TGTGCCAGCAGCCTACAAAACAGGGATACCGAGCAGTACTTC. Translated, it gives CASSLQNRDTEQYF. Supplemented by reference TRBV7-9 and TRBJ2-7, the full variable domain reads DTGVSQNPRHKITKRGQNVTFRCDPISEHNRLYWYRQTLGQGPEFLTYFQNEAQLEKSRLLSDRFSAERPKGSFSTLEIQRTEQGDSAMYLCASSLQNRDTEQYFGPGTRLTVT.